Here is one TCR beta chain with its context. Its antigen target is currently unknown. Per-nucleotide qualities are absent, and no much larger clonotype sits a single base away. This sample was taken from a study of T cell repertoires in cytomegalovirus infection (dated by TCRdb to 2018 to 2020). About the investigation overall: Peptide stimulations targeted recently identified HLA-C-restricted CMV epitopes, whose presentation resists viral immunomodulation, together with well-studied HLA-B-restricted epitopes. The HLA type of each donor mattered for the analysis, because public TCR beta signatures pointed to carriage of CMV infection along with the matching HLA type.

The full study reports these points: Carriers of CMV infection plus the relevant HLA type were discriminated by the cumulative frequency of public TCR beta family members in the study cohort and in an independent 352-donor cohort. The ex vivo response was dominated by HLA-C-restricted CMV-specific TCR beta clonotypes, which also provided the single most frequent clonotype in two of eight donors.

The CDR3 runs 15 residues from the cysteine to the phenylalanine. The sequence is cut down to CDR3 DNA, 45 bases in frame from base 1. The germline V gene (reference sequence) specifies LNHNV as CDR1 and YYDKDF as CDR2. V ends up 3 bases short and J 0 bases short, with an unmatched junction base count of 4. The sample's treatment or condition, from its label and the paper: in vitro stimulation with specific CMV peptide epitopes to enrich CMV-specific T cells. Data came from an Illumina HiSeq 1500. The raw public data were reprocessed by TCRdb itself: fastp quality trimming at Q25, MiXCR clonotype calling, in-frame beta chains only. Records with the same CDR3 protein are collapsed into one entry carrying the most frequent genes and DNA. This sample gives approximately 390,000 distinct CDR3 sequences in total; roughly 34% of them show up just once. Clones ranked in the top ten supply about 13% of the sample.

The clonotype originates from a human donor in good health (CMV status not recorded). Some clones in this sample may be carry-over from other donors' samples. The starting material was cultured PBMCs, obtained from culture after CMV antigen stimulation. The sequence is built from TRBV15 and TRBJ2-7; 8 central bases correspond to TRBD1. The DNA sequence follows: TGTGCCACCAGCAGTCGACAGGGGCCCTCCTACGAGCAGTACTTC. This translates into CATSSRQGPSYEQYF. Beyond the CDR3, the reference TRBV15 and TRBJ2-7 genes provide the residues; the full variable domain reads: DAMVIQNPRYQVTQFGKPVTLSCSQTLNHNVMYWYQQKSSQAPKLLFHYYDKDFNNEADTPDNFQSRRPNTSFCFLDIRSPGLGDTAMYLCATSSRQGPSYEQYFGPGTRLTVT.